Listed below are T cell receptor beta chains from one sample, sequenced in a study of blood T cell repertoires in COVID-19. Generated by immunoSEQ multiplex PCR, the TCRdb table keeps only in-frame clones and is missing some. This table has about 74,000 clones, roughly 90% appearing once. The source material was peripheral blood. These receptors were obtained from a human donor in a cohort sampled during active COVID-19. The CDR3 runs from the conserved cysteine through the conserved F or W. D genes are given only for firm matches. Size tells how often a clone was seen (once, few, many) or the class of an expanded clone, and some rows leave it out.

len,v_gene,d_gene,j_gene,abundance,CDR3nt,CDR3aa
13,TRBV5-8,TRBD1,TRBJ2-7,few,TGTGCCAGCAGCTCATGGACAGGGTCCGAGCAGTACTTC,CASSSWTGSEQYF
12,TRBV11-3,TRBD2,TRBJ2-7,.,TGTGCCAGCAGCCTTAGCGGGTACGAGCAGTACTTC,CASSLSGYEQYF
17,TRBV7-4,.,TRBJ1-1,.,TGTGCCAGCAGCTTCCCACAGCGGGGAGGTAAAAACACTGAAGCTTTCTTT,CASSFPQRGGKNTEAFF
14,TRBV11-2,TRBD2,TRBJ2-7,.,TGTGCCAGCAGCTCCCTAGCGGGAGTGGCCGAGCAGTACTTC,CASSSLAGVAEQYF
14,TRBV27,.,TRBJ2-2,.,TGTGCCAGTTCGGGACTCTCGAACACCGGGGAGCTGTTTTTT,CASSGLSNTGELFF
15,TRBV6-5,.,TRBJ1-6,once,TGTGCCAGCAGTTACTCGGCGGGGGTTAATTCACCCCTCCACTTT,CASSYSAGVNSPLHF
19,TRBV27,TRBD2,TRBJ2-7,.,TGTGCCAGCAGTTCCACAGGGGCCAGGGGACTAGCGGTCTCCTACGAGCAGTACTTC,CASSSTGARGLAVSYEQYF
14,TRBV11-2,.,TRBJ1-3,.,TGTGCCAGCAGCCCTCAGGGGTCTGGAAACACCATATATTTT,CASSPQGSGNTIYF
15,TRBV2,.,TRBJ2-1,.,TGTGCCAGCAGTGGAGGTCCTGGCTCCTACAATGAGCAGTTCTTC,CASSGGPGSYNEQFF
15,TRBV29-1,TRBD2,TRBJ2-4,.,TGCAGCGCCCTATCACGGGGGGGAGACAAAAACATTCAGTACTTC,CSALSRGGDKNIQYF
15,TRBV6-5,TRBD2,TRBJ2-5,.,TGTGCCAGCAGTTACTCCCTAGCGGATCAAGAGACCCAGTACTTC,CASSYSLADQETQYF
17,TRBV4-3,TRBD2,TRBJ2-5,.,TGCGCCAGCAGCCGGGGGACTAGCGGGAGGGCCCTCGAGACCCAGTACTTC,CASSRGTSGRALETQYF
14,TRBV25-1,TRBD1,TRBJ2-1,.,TGTGCCAGCAGTGGGACAGGGACGTACAATGAGCAGTTCTTC,CASSGTGTYNEQFF
14,TRBV15,.,TRBJ2-1,.,TGTGCCACCAGCTCCCGATTAGGGGGCAATGAGCAGTTCTTC,CATSSRLGGNEQFF
14,TRBV5-1,TRBD1,TRBJ1-1,.,TGCGCCAGCAGCCCGGGGACAGGGAACACTGAAGCTTTCTTT,CASSPGTGNTEAFF
14,TRBV19,TRBD1,TRBJ2-7,.,TGTGCCAGTAGTGCGGGGACAGGGACCTACGAGCAGTACTTC,CASSAGTGTYEQYF
12,TRBV28,.,TRBJ2-1,.,TGTGCCAGCGCATCTAGCGACAATGAGCAGTTCTTC,CASASSDNEQFF
15,TRBV19,TRBD1,TRBJ2-7,.,TGTGCCAGTAGTATAACACGGACAGGGACCTACGAGCAGTACTTC,CASSITRTGTYEQYF
12,TRBV6-2/TRBV6-3,TRBD1,TRBJ1-2,many,TGTGCCAGCACCCCGGACAGGTATGGCTACACCTTC,CASTPDRYGYTF
16,TRBV4-2,TRBD2,TRBJ2-5,.,TGTGCCAGCAGCCCGAAACCGGGACTAGCGGAAGAGACCCAGTACTTC,CASSPKPGLAEETQYF
15,TRBV4-2,.,TRBJ2-7,few,TGTGCCAGCAGCCAAGAGGCTAGCGCAAACTACGAGCAGTACTTC,CASSQEASANYEQYF
16,TRBV12-5,TRBD1,TRBJ2-5,.,TGTGCTAGTGGTTTGGGAACACAGGGGGCAGGGGAGACCCAGTACTTC,CASGLGTQGAGETQYF
14,TRBV6-2/TRBV6-3,.,TRBJ2-7,.,TGTGCCAGCAGTTCCGGTAGCGGACCCTACGAGCAGTACTTC,CASSSGSGPYEQYF
18,TRBV18,TRBD1,TRBJ1-3,.,TGTGCCAGCTCACCAATGGGACAGGGGGCTTTAATTGGAAACACCATATATTTT,CASSPMGQGALIGNTIYF
14,TRBV11-2,.,TRBJ2-5,.,TGTGCCAGCAGCCCTAGTGGCATTCAAGAGACCCAGTACTTC,CASSPSGIQETQYF
16,TRBV7-9,TRBD1,TRBJ1-5,once,TGTGCCAGCAGCTTCGACAGGGGGGATAGCAATCAGCCCCAGCATTTT,CASSFDRGDSNQPQHF
14,TRBV9,.,TRBJ1-5,.,TGTGCCAGCAGCACACAGGGTGAGGGTCAGCCCCAGCATTTT,CASSTQGEGQPQHF
15,TRBV5-1,TRBD1,TRBJ1-3,.,TGCGCCAGCAGCTTGGGGGACAGCTCTGGAAACACCATATATTTT,CASSLGDSSGNTIYF
14,TRBV7-2,TRBD2,TRBJ2-3,.,TGTGCCAGCGCTAGGGGCGGGAGTACAGATACGCAGTATTTT,CASARGGSTDTQYF
12,TRBV27,TRBD1,TRBJ1-2,.,TGTGCCAGCAGACAGGGGGCTGGTGGCTACACCTTC,CASRQGAGGYTF
15,TRBV14,.,TRBJ2-3,.,TGTGCCAGCAGCCTCCCGGGACTCAGCACAGATACGCAGTATTTT,CASSLPGLSTDTQYF
16,TRBV27,.,TRBJ2-1,.,TGTGCCAGCAGTTTCGGGGGGGGACAGGGTACCAATGAGCAGTTCTTC,CASSFGGGQGTNEQFF
18,TRBV9,TRBD2,TRBJ2-5,.,TGTGCCAGCAGCGTATCGGCCCGGGGACTAAAGTACCAAGAGACCCAGTACTTC,CASSVSARGLKYQETQYF
13,TRBV7-9,.,TRBJ2-7,.,TGTGCCAGCAGCTTAGCGGGAGTGGGGGAGCAGTACTTC,CASSLAGVGEQYF
15,TRBV3-1/TRBV3-2,TRBD2,TRBJ2-3,.,TGTGCCAGCAGCCAGCCGGCGGGGGAAAGCGATACGCAGTATTTT,CASSQPAGESDTQYF
18,TRBV9,TRBD2,TRBJ2-1,.,TGTGCCAGCAGTGTCCTAGCGGGCCTTAGGGGCTCCTACAATGAGCAGTTCTTC,CASSVLAGLRGSYNEQFF
15,TRBV18,.,TRBJ2-5,.,TGTGCCAGCTCACCACTCTCACAGGTCCAAGAGACCCAGTACTTC,CASSPLSQVQETQYF
14,TRBV2,.,TRBJ2-7,.,TGTGCCAGCAGTGACAGGCTGTTCTCCTACGAGCAGTACTTC,CASSDRLFSYEQYF
16,TRBV7-9,TRBD1,TRBJ1-3,.,TGTGCCAGCAGCTTTACAGGGGGTAAGGCTGGAAACACCATATATTTT,CASSFTGGKAGNTIYF
18,TRBV7-3,TRBD2,TRBJ2-1,.,TGTGCCAGCAGCTTAAGGCAGGCGACCTTCGGGGGGTACAATGAGCAGTTCTTC,CASSLRQATFGGYNEQFF
15,TRBV4-3,.,TRBJ2-7,.,TGCGCCAGCAGCCACGGGATTCTTAGCTCCTACGAGCAGTACTTC,CASSHGILSSYEQYF
14,TRBV29-1,TRBD1,TRBJ1-1,.,TGCAGCGTTGAAGGCGACAGGGTGGACACTGAAGCTTTCTTT,CSVEGDRVDTEAFF
14,TRBV6-2/TRBV6-3,TRBD2,TRBJ2-1,.,TGTGCCAGCAGTCGGGGACTAGCGGGATCTGAGCAGTTCTTC,CASSRGLAGSEQFF
15,TRBV4-2,.,TRBJ2-1,.,TGTGCCAGCAGCCAAGTAAGGAGGCGGGGCGATGAGCAGTTCTTC,CASSQVRRRGDEQFF
16,TRBV6-6,TRBD2,TRBJ2-5,.,TGTGCCAGCAGTGTCGATAGCGGGAGTTTATCAGAGACCCAGTACTTC,CASSVDSGSLSETQYF
18,TRBV5-6,TRBD2,TRBJ2-3,once,TGTGCCAGCAGCTTGGCCGGGACTAGCGGAAGACAGGGAGATACGCAGTATTTT,CASSLAGTSGRQGDTQYF
17,TRBV7-2,TRBD2,TRBJ2-4,.,TGTGCCAGCAGCTTAGCGGAATCGGTGGTGGGAGGGAACATTCAGTACTTC,CASSLAESVVGGNIQYF
16,TRBV11-2,.,TRBJ2-1,.,TGTGCCAGCAGCTTAGATCGCCAGCGGGCTTACAATGAGCAGTTCTTC,CASSLDRQRAYNEQFF
13,TRBV6-2/TRBV6-3,.,TRBJ2-5,.,TGTGCCAGCAACCCTCGGGGATCCACTGGGCAATACTTC,CASNPRGSTGQYF
14,TRBV10-3,TRBD1,TRBJ2-5,.,TGTGCCACCTTCCCGGGACAGGGGAAAGAGACCCAGTACTTC,CATFPGQGKETQYF
17,TRBV11-2,TRBD2,TRBJ2-1,once,TGTGCCAGCAGCTCGACCCTAGCGGGAGGGTTACGAGGTGAGCAGTTCTTC,CASSSTLAGGLRGEQFF
14,TRBV7-2,.,TRBJ1-2,.,TGTGCCAGCAGCTTAGGGGTGGGGGCAGATGGCTACACCTTC,CASSLGVGADGYTF
15,TRBV7-9,.,TRBJ2-3,.,TGTGCCAGCAGCTTAGCGGCGGGAAGCACAGATACGCAGTATTTT,CASSLAAGSTDTQYF
12,TRBV11-3,TRBD1,TRBJ2-7,.,TGTGCCAGCAGCCAAACAGGGGTCGAGCAGTACTTC,CASSQTGVEQYF
16,TRBV5-1,.,TRBJ2-3,.,TGCGCCAGCAGCTTGGCCGTCGGGGGTTTCACAGATACGCAGTATTTT,CASSLAVGGFTDTQYF